This entry describes one TCR beta chain. Its matching antigen is unknown. These data originate in a study of T cell responses to AZD1222 COVID-19 vaccine. This table comes from immunoSEQ multiplex PCR, and its TCRdb copy is limited to in-frame clones, with some not included. This table holds 150,000 to 200,000 clones, 85% to 95% found once. Broader study findings: Females made up more of the donors, who were largely white British, and clonal diversity may have come out too low. Just 5 to 7 people given AZD1222 tested seropositive at baseline. Scientists sampled the repertoires only once the peak T cell response had passed. Spike as a whole was targeted by vaccine-associated CD4 TCRs, dominant at 160-218 and 743-854.

The sequence was obtained from an adult who received the AZD1222 COVID-19 vaccine. Sequences were derived from peripheral blood, sampled 28 days after the second AZD1222 dose.

The CDR3 loop is CASSLAGDRDRNQPQHF. The CDR3 coding sequence is TGCGCCAGCAGCTTGGCCGGGGACAGGGACCGTAATCAGCCCCAGCATTTT. The chain uses TRBV5-1 and TRBJ1-5, with TRBD1 identical over 9 bases. The CDR3 sequence is 17 residues long. Germline V gene sequence: CDR1 SGHRS, CDR2 YFSETQ. The ends lost 0 bases at V and 4 bases at J; junction bases unmatched: 8.